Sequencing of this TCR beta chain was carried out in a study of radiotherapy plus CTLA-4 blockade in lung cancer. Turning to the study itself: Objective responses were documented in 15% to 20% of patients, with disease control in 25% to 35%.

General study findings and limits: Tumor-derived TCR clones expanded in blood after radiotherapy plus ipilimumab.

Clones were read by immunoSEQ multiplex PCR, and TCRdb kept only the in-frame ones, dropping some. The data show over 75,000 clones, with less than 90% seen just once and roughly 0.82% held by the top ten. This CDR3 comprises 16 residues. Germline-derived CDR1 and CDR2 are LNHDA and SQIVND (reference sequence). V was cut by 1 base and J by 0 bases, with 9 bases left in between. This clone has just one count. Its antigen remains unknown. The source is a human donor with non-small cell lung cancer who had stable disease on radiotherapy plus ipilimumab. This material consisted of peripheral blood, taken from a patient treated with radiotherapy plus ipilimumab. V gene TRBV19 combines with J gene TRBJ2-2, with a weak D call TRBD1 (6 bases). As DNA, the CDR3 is TGTGCCAGTAGTATAGTGCCAGGGGCGAACACCGGGGAGCTGTTTTTT. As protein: CASSIVPGANTGELFF.